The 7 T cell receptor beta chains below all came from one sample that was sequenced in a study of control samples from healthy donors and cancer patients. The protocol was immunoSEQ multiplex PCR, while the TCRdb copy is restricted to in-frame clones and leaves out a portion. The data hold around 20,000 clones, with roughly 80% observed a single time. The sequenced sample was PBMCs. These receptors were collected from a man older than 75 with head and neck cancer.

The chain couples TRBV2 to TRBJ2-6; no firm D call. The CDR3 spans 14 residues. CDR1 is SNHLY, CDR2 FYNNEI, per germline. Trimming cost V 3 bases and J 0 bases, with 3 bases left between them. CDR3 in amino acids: CASSDFSGANVLTF. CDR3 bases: TGTGCCAGCAGTGACTTCTCTGGGGCCAACGTCCTGACTTTC. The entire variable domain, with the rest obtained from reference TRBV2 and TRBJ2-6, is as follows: EPEVTQTPSHQVTQMGQEVILRCVPISNHLYFYWYRQILGQKVEFLVSFYNNEISEKSEIFDDQFSVERPDGSNFTLKIRSTKLEDSAMYFCASSDFSGANVLTFGAGSRLTVL.

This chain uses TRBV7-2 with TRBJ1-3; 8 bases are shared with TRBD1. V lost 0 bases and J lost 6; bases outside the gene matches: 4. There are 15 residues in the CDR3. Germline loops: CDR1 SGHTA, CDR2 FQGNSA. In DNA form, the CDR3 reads TGTGCCAGCAGCTTAGCCGGACAGGGTACAAACACCATATATTTT. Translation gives CASSLAGQGTNTIYF. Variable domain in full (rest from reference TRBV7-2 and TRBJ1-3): GAGVSQSPSNKVTEKGKDVELRCDPISGHTALYWYRQSLGQGLEFLIYFQGNSAPDKSGLPSDRFSAERTGGSVSTLTIQRTQQEDSAVYLCASSLAGQGTNTIYFGEGSWLTVV.

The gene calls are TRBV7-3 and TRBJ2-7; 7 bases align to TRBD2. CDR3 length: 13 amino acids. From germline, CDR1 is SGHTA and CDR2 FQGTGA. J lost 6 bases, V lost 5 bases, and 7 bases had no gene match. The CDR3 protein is CASSLKRETEQYF. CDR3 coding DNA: TGTGCCAGCAGCCTAAAGCGGGAAACCGAGCAGTACTTC.

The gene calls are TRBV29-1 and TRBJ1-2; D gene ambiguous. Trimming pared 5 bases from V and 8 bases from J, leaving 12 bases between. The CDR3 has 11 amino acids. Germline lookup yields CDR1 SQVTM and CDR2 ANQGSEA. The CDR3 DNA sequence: TGCAGCGTTTGGGATAGCCTCGGCTACACCTTC. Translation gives CSVWDSLGYTF.

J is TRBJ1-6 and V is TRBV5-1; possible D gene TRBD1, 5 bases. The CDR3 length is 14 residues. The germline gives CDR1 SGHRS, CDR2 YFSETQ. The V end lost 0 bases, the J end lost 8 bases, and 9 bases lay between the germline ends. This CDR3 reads CASSLDQGHSPLHF. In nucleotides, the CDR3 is TGCGCCAGCAGCTTGGACCAGGGCCATTCACCCCTCCACTTT.

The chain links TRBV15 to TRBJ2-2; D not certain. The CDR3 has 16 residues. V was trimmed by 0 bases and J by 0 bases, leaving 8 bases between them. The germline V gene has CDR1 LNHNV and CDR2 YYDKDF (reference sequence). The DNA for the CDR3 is TGTGCCACCAGCAGAGATACAGTTTCGAACACCGGGGAGCTGTTTTTT. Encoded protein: CATSRDTVSNTGELFF.

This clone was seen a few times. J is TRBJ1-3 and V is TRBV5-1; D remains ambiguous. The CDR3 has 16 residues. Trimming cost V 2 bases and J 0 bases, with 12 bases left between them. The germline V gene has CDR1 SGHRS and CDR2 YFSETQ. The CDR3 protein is CASSLVPMSSGNTIYF. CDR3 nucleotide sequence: TGCGCCAGCAGCTTAGTTCCTATGAGCTCTGGAAACACCATATATTTT. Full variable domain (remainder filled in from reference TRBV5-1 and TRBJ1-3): KAGVTQTPRYLIKTRGQQVTLSCSPISGHRSVSWYQQTPGQGLQFLFEYFSETQRNKGNFPGRFSGRQFSNSRSEMNVSTLELGDSALYLCASSLVPMSSGNTIYFGEGSWLTVV.